A selection of T cell receptor beta chains follows, all from one sample in a study of blood T cell repertoires in COVID-19. Measured with immunoSEQ multiplex PCR; TCRdb has only the in-frame clones, and not every one. The sample carries fewer than 350,000 clones, 88% recorded once. Sequencing was done on a sample of peripheral blood. These TCRs come from a man aged 18 to 29 with active or convalescent COVID-19. CDR3s include the opening cysteine and the closing phenylalanine or tryptophan. Each record gives: V gene, D gene, J gene, clone size, CDR3 protein, CDR3 DNA. D genes are given only for firm matches. Not all rows give a size; the values are once, few, many and, for expanded clones, a class.

v_gene: TRBV19; d_gene: TRBD1; j_gene: TRBJ1-6; abundance: NA; CDR3aa: CASRLMRDSSSYNSPLHF; CDR3nt: TGTGCCAGTAGGCTCATGCGGGACAGTAGCTCCTATAATTCACCCCTCCACTTT
v_gene: TRBV4-3; d_gene: NA; j_gene: TRBJ1-1; abundance: NA; CDR3aa: CASSVSQHQNTEAFF; CDR3nt: TGCGCCAGCAGCGTGTCACAGCACCAAAACACTGAAGCTTTCTTT
v_gene: TRBV2; d_gene: TRBD1; j_gene: TRBJ2-3; abundance: NA; CDR3aa: CASSESRTGTGNQYF; CDR3nt: TGTGCCAGCAGTGAATCCAGAACAGGGACAGGGAATCAGTATTTT
v_gene: TRBV11-2; d_gene: TRBD2; j_gene: TRBJ2-3; abundance: NA; CDR3aa: CASSALSGGAMNTQYF; CDR3nt: TGTGCCAGCAGCGCATTAAGCGGGGGGGCTATGAATACGCAGTATTTT
v_gene: TRBV5-1; d_gene: TRBD2; j_gene: TRBJ2-1; abundance: NA; CDR3aa: CASSPGGAWHEQFF; CDR3nt: TGCGCCAGCAGCCCCGGGGGGGCCTGGCATGAGCAGTTCTTC
v_gene: TRBV6-1; d_gene: NA; j_gene: TRBJ1-1; abundance: NA; CDR3aa: CASSEWEVGTEAFF; CDR3nt: TGTGCCAGCAGTGAATGGGAGGTAGGTACTGAAGCTTTCTTT
v_gene: TRBV5-1; d_gene: TRBD1; j_gene: TRBJ2-7; abundance: NA; CDR3aa: CASSPGQGPYEQYF; CDR3nt: TGCGCCAGCAGCCCCGGACAGGGGCCCTACGAGCAGTACTTC
v_gene: TRBV25-1; d_gene: NA; j_gene: TRBJ1-2; abundance: NA; CDR3aa: CASRSTGEGDGYTF; CDR3nt: TGTGCCAGCCGATCAACGGGGGAGGGTGATGGCTACACCTTC
v_gene: TRBV2; d_gene: TRBD1; j_gene: TRBJ2-7; abundance: NA; CDR3aa: CASSKDRGRYEQYF; CDR3nt: TGTGCCAGCAGTAAGGACAGGGGGCGGTACGAGCAGTACTTC
v_gene: TRBV5-1; d_gene: NA; j_gene: TRBJ1-2; abundance: once; CDR3aa: CASSFEVNYGYTF; CDR3nt: TGCGCCAGCAGCTTTGAGGTGAACTATGGCTACACCTTC
v_gene: TRBV5-1; d_gene: NA; j_gene: TRBJ1-5; abundance: NA; CDR3aa: CASSFSGGQPQHF; CDR3nt: TGCGCCAGCAGCTTCAGCGGTGGGCAGCCCCAGCATTTT
v_gene: TRBV9; d_gene: NA; j_gene: TRBJ2-5; abundance: NA; CDR3aa: CASSAPPQETQYF; CDR3nt: TGTGCCAGCAGCGCCCCCCCTCAAGAGACCCAGTACTTC
v_gene: TRBV12-3/TRBV12-4; d_gene: NA; j_gene: TRBJ1-6; abundance: NA; CDR3aa: CASSSRSNSPLHF; CDR3nt: TGTGCCAGCAGTTCGAGGTCAAATTCACCCCTCCACTTT
v_gene: TRBV15; d_gene: TRBD2; j_gene: TRBJ2-7; abundance: NA; CDR3aa: CATSGRGGEGYEQYF; CDR3nt: TGTGCCACCAGCGGAAGAGGAGGGGAGGGATACGAGCAGTACTTC
v_gene: TRBV9; d_gene: NA; j_gene: TRBJ2-7; abundance: NA; CDR3aa: CASSVGQGAYEQYF; CDR3nt: TGTGCCAGCAGCGTGGGACAAGGAGCCTACGAGCAGTACTTC
v_gene: TRBV3-1/TRBV3-2; d_gene: NA; j_gene: TRBJ2-5; abundance: NA; CDR3aa: CASSHIHGSGKAQETQYF; CDR3nt: TGTGCCAGCAGCCATATTCACGGGTCAGGGAAGGCCCAAGAGACCCAGTACTTC
v_gene: TRBV6-5; d_gene: NA; j_gene: TRBJ2-7; abundance: NA; CDR3aa: CASSPPRQPPYEQYF; CDR3nt: TGTGCCAGCAGTCCGCCCCGACAGCCTCCCTACGAGCAGTACTTC